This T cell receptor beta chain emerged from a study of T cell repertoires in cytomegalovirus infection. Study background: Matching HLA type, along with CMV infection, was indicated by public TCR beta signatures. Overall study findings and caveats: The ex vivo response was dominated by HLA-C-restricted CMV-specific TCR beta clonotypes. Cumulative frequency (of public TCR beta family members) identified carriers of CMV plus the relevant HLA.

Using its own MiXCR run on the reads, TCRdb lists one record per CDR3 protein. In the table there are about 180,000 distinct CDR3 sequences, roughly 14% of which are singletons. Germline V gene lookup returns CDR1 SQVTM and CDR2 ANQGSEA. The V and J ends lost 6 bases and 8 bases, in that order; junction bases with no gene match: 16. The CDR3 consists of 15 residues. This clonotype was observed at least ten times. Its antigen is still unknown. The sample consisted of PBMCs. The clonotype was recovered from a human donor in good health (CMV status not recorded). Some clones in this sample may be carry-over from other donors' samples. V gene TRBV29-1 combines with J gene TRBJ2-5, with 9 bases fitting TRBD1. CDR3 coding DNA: TGCAGCGTCGACCACAGGGGGCCCAGCGCGAGAACCCAGTACTTC. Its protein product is CSVDHRGPSARTQYF.